Listed here are 21 T cell receptor beta chains from one sample, sequenced in a study of OX40 agonist ivuxolimab in advanced cancers. The data were produced by immunoSEQ multiplex PCR, yet TCRdb's version contains in-frame clones alone and is incomplete. The repertoire holds roughly 43,000 clones, with over 75% as singletons. The sequences come from CD4+ or CD8+ T cells sorted from blood, collected in a trial of the OX40 agonist ivuxolimab. The receptor source for this set is an adult with an advanced solid tumor such as melanoma, head and neck, liver or kidney cancer.

The chain joins TRBV9 to TRBJ1-5, with a tentative D call TRBD1 (5 bases). This CDR3 contains 15 residues. V shed 3 bases and J shed 3 bases, with 13 bases lying between them. In germline, CDR1 is SGDLS, CDR2 YYNGEE. The CDR3: CASSAEWGVNQPQHF. The CDR3 DNA is TGTGCCAGCAGCGCCGAGTGGGGGGTCAATCAGCCCCAGCATTTT.

The chain couples TRBV30 to TRBJ2-2; 7 nucleotides align to TRBD2. With V trimmed by 2 bases and J by 4 bases, 16 bases remained unmatched. Germline V gene data show CDR1 as GTSNPN and CDR2 as SVGIG (reference sequence). This CDR3 contains 18 residues. The DNA for the CDR3 is TGTGCCTGGAGTTTTCCCCCCCTTTCGGGGGGTCCCACCGGGGAGCTGTTTTTT. Translation gives CAWSFPPLSGGPTGELFF.

The chain is built from TRBV5-6 and TRBJ2-7, with TRBD1 identical over 7 bases. Germline CDR1 is SGHDT and CDR2 is YYEEEE. The V gene end was trimmed by 4 bases and the J gene end by 2 bases; junction bases not matched to a gene: 3. This CDR3 contains 13 residues. CDR3 nucleotides: TGTGCCAGCAGCCCCGGGACAGCCTACGAGCAGTACTTC. Amino acids: CASSPGTAYEQYF. Using reference TRBV5-6 and TRBJ2-7 for the parts outside the CDR3, the full variable domain is DAGVTQSPTHLIKTRGQQVTLRCSPKSGHDTVSWYQQALGQGPQFIFQYYEEEERQRGNFPDRFSGHQFPNYSSELNVNALLLGDSALYLCASSPGTAYEQYFGPGTRLTVT.

The chain combines TRBV4-3 with TRBJ2-1, with D unclear. The germline V gene encodes CDR1 LGHNA and CDR2 YSLEER. V lost 1 base and J 0 bases, leaving 13 bases between the germline ends. The CDR3 covers 17 residues. In nucleotides, the CDR3 is TGCGCCAGCAGCCAAGCTGTGACGTGGAGCTCCTACAATGAGCAGTTCTTC. Amino acid sequence: CASSQAVTWSSYNEQFF.

This clone showed up just once. The chain combines TRBV19 with TRBJ2-7; tentative D call: TRBD2 (5 bases). The germline V gene has CDR1 LNHDA and CDR2 SQIVND (reference sequence). Trimming pared 8 bases from V and 5 bases from J, leaving 16 bases between. There are 13 residues in the CDR3. The CDR3 DNA sequence: TGTGCCAGTTCTTGGACTCTGCCCGACGAGCAGTACTTC. Residues: CASSWTLPDEQYF.

This chain links TRBV5-6 with TRBJ2-5; D not resolved. The V end lost 4 bases, the J end lost 4 bases, and 23 bases lay between the germline ends. From germline, CDR1 is SGHDT and CDR2 YYEEEE. The length of the CDR3 is 17 residues. In DNA form, the CDR3 reads TGTGCCAGCAGCCATGTTCTAAGAGAACCTCATATAGAGACCCAGTACTTC. Residues: CASSHVLREPHIETQYF.

The chain is built from TRBV6-4 and TRBJ2-1; D is unclear. The CDR3 runs to 12 residues. CDR1 and CDR2 from the germline V gene are MRHNA and SNTAGT. Trimming left V 5 bases short and J 8 bases short, with 10 bases between. CDR3 loop: CASSSTVDEQFF. The CDR3 nucleotides read TGTGCCAGCAGTTCGACCGTCGATGAGCAGTTCTTC.

The chain links TRBV7-3 to TRBJ2-1; TRBD2 might be the D (5 bases). The CDR3 consists of 14 residues. V was pared by 2 bases and J by 2 bases, with 7 bases between. CDR1 and CDR2 from the germline V gene are SGHTA and FQGTGA. The chain's CDR3 is CASSLETTYNEQFF. CDR3 nucleotide sequence: TGTGCCAGCAGCTTAGAGACTACCTACAATGAGCAGTTCTTC.

This clone has just a few counts. CDR3 DNA sequence: TGTGCCAGCGAAGGCCTGGGGCAAGATACGCAGTATTTT. The encoded protein is CASEGLGQDTQYF. The V and J genes are TRBV2 and TRBJ2-3; tentative D call: TRBD1 (5 bases). Germline loops: CDR1 SNHLY, CDR2 FYNNEI. Trimming took off 8 bases at V and 5 bases at J, with 14 bases between the two ends. This CDR3 comprises 13 residues.

The chain combines TRBV27 with TRBJ2-1; D is uncertain. The CDR3 length is 14 residues. The V and J ends lost 1 base and 6 bases respectively, with 10 bases between them. Looked up from germline, CDR1 is MNHEY and CDR2 is SMNVEV (reference sequence). CDR3 protein: CASSLFVLPNEQFF. Written as DNA, the CDR3 is TGTGCCAGCAGTTTATTTGTACTCCCCAATGAGCAGTTCTTC.

The CDR3, as DNA: TGTGCCAGCAGCGCAGGGGGTTCAGGAGCTTTCTTT. Protein product: CASSAGGSGAFF. The chain employs TRBV2 and TRBJ1-1, with TRBD1 matching 7 bases. This CDR3 spans 12 amino acids. Trimming at V came to 6 bases and at J to 10 bases, leaving 8 bases not matched to a gene. In germline, CDR1 is SNHLY, CDR2 FYNNEI. The complete variable domain, with remaining parts taken from reference TRBV2 and TRBJ1-1, reads EPEVTQTPSHQVTQMGQEVILRCVPISNHLYFYWYRQILGQKVEFLVSFYNNEISEKSEIFDDQFSVERPDGSNFTLKIRSTKLEDSAMYFCASSAGGSGAFFGQGTRLTVV.

The chain employs TRBV13 and TRBJ1-6, with TRBD1 matching over 10 bases. Unmatched junction bases numbered 6, after V lost 5 bases and J lost 8 bases. Germline values: CDR1 PRHDT, CDR2 FYEKMQ (reference sequence). This CDR3 comprises 15 residues. The CDR3 here is CASSPTGGGDSPLHF. The CDR3 DNA follows: TGTGCCAGCAGCCCGACAGGGGGCGGTGATTCACCCCTCCACTTT.

Only a few counts were recorded for this clone. V gene TRBV15 combines with J gene TRBJ1-5, with D possibly matching TRBD1 (5 bases). From germline, CDR1 is LNHNV and CDR2 YYDKDF (reference sequence). The ends were cut back, 0 bases at V and 1 base at J, with 7 bases in the middle. This CDR3 has 15 amino acids. The CDR3 here is CATSRDKGSNQPQHF. CDR3 nucleotide sequence: TGTGCCACCAGCAGAGATAAGGGGAGCAATCAGCCCCAGCATTTT. Drawing the rest from reference TRBV15 and TRBJ1-5, the complete variable domain is DAMVIQNPRYQVTQFGKPVTLSCSQTLNHNVMYWYQQKSSQAPKLLFHYYDKDFNNEADTPDNFQSRRPNTSFCFLDIRSPGLGDTAMYLCATSRDKGSNQPQHFGDGTRLSIL.

V and J are TRBV28 and TRBJ2-7, with D tentatively TRBD2 (5 bases). CDR3 length: 15 amino acids. Per germline, CDR1 MDHEN and CDR2 SYDVKM. The ends were cut back, 5 bases at V and 2 bases at J, with 16 bases in the middle. CDR3 nucleotides: TGTGCCAGCAGTAAAACCTCGGGGTTCACCTACGAGCAGTACTTC. Translating gives CASSKTSGFTYEQYF.

The chain joins TRBV6-1 to TRBJ1-5; the D is unclear. The CDR3 is 10 residues long. Trimming pared 7 bases from V and 10 bases from J, leaving 8 bases between. Germline values: CDR1 MNHNS, CDR2 SASEGT. The CDR3 DNA sequence: TGTGCCAGCAACCACCATCCCCAGCATTTT. Its translation: CASNHHPQHF.

This clone showed up just once. The genes are TRBV11-3 and TRBJ2-2; no firm D call. This CDR3 comprises 12 residues. CDR1 and CDR2 (germline): SGHNT, YENEEA. Trimming took off 10 bases at V and 1 base at J, with 7 bases between the two ends. The CDR3 region has the DNA TGTGCCACCCAAGGGAACACCGGGGAGCTGTTTTTT. This gives the protein CATQGNTGELFF.

This rearrangement joins TRBV7-9 to TRBJ2-1, with D unresolved. The V end lost 1 base, the J end lost 0 bases, and 13 bases lay between the germline ends. Per the germline V gene, CDR1 is SEHNR and CDR2 is FQNEAQ (reference sequence). The CDR3 consists of 17 residues. CDR3 nucleotide sequence: TGTGCCAGCAGCTTAGACCTTGCGGCAAGCTCCTACAATGAGCAGTTCTTC. This encodes CASSLDLAASSYNEQFF. The variable domain in full, completed from reference TRBV7-9 and TRBJ2-1, reads DTGVSQNPRHKITKRGQNVTFRCDPISEHNRLYWYRQTLGQGPEFLTYFQNEAQLEKSRLLSDRFSAERPKGSFSTLEIQRTEQGDSAMYLCASSLDLAASSYNEQFFGPGTRLTVL.

The J gene is TRBJ2-1, the V gene TRBV30, with D tentatively TRBD2 (5 bases). Germline V gene sequence: CDR1 GTSNPN, CDR2 SVGIG (reference sequence). V was cut by 0 bases and J by 5 bases, with 8 bases left in between. The CDR3 covers 13 residues. The CDR3 loop is CAWSVVGDNEQFF. The CDR3 bases are TGTGCCTGGAGTGTTGTGGGAGACAATGAGCAGTTCTTC.

The chain couples TRBV4-1 to TRBJ1-2; the D is unclear. This CDR3 contains 16 residues. V lost 1 base and J lost 4, with 16 bases in between. CDR1 and CDR2 (germline): MGHRA, YSYEKL. The CDR3 region has the DNA TGCGCCAGCAGCCAAGGGTCCGACGTGTTCGGCTATGGCTACACCTTC. This codes for CASSQGSDVFGYGYTF.

This chain uses TRBV5-6 with TRBJ2-1; 9 bases fit TRBD2. The J segment lost 6 bases and the V segment lost 2 bases, leaving 9 bases of the junction unmatched. The germline CDR1 and CDR2 sequences are SGHDT and YYEEEE. The CDR3 runs to 16 residues. CDR3 nucleotides: TGTGCCAGCAGCTTTACGGTTAGCGGGGGCCTCAATGAGCAGTTCTTC. It translates to CASSFTVSGGLNEQFF.

The J gene is TRBJ1-4, the V gene TRBV28; D unclear. The germline V gene encodes CDR1 MDHEN and CDR2 SYDVKM. The V end was cut by 3 bases, the J end by 0 bases, with 8 bases between. This CDR3 is 15 amino acids long. The CDR3 loop reads CASSLSRATNEKLFF. The DNA of the CDR3 is TGTGCCAGCAGTTTGTCCCGCGCAACTAATGAAAAACTGTTTTTT.